This entry lists 23 T cell receptor beta chains sequenced from one sample in a study of CD8+CD57+ T cells in acquired aplastic anemia. The TCR beta profiling, which covered VDJ combination and CDR3 sequence, was carried out using genomic DNA as the template. TCRdb redid the calling of the reads with MiXCR, one entry per CDR3 protein. The sample has hundreds of thousands of distinct CDR3 sequences, roughly 64% seen once; the top ten hold under 5%. Sequencing was performed on sorted CD4+, CD8+, or CD8+CD57+ T cells (not recorded which) from PBMCs. The receptors were sampled from a human donor in good health, serving as a control.

The V call is TRBV7-8, the J call TRBJ2-7, with TRBD2 as a possible D gene (5 bases). The ends were cut back, 5 bases at V and 3 bases at J, with 17 bases in the middle. The CDR3 spans 15 residues. Germline assignment: CDR1 SGHVS and CDR2 FQNEAQ. CDR3 amino acids: CASSLWQRGNYEQYF. Written as DNA, the CDR3 is TGTGCCAGCAGCCTCTGGCAACGAGGGAACTACGAGCAGTACTTC.

This clonotype was seen at least ten times. CDR3 sequence: CASSRLVISYNEQFF. Here the CDR3 DNA reads TGTGCCAGCAGCCGACTAGTTATATCCTACAATGAGCAGTTCTTC. The chain is built from TRBV14 and TRBJ2-1; possible D gene TRBD2, 6 bases. CDR1 is SGHDN, CDR2 FVKESK, per germline. Trimming took 4 bases from V and 1 from J, leaving 11 bases between them. The CDR3 loop spans 15 amino acids. Full variable domain (outside the CDR3, taken from reference TRBV14 and TRBJ2-1): EAGVTQFPSHSVIEKGQTVTLRCDPISGHDNLYWYRRVMGKEIKFLLHFVKESKQDESGMPNNRFLAERTGGTYSTLKVQPAELEDSGVYFCASSRLVISYNEQFFGPGTRLTVL.

This clonotype was seen repeatedly, ten times or more. The chain employs TRBV10-2 and TRBJ1-3; TRBD1 might be the D (5 bases). This CDR3 has 15 amino acids. Germline lookup yields CDR1 WSHSY and CDR2 SAAADI. The V and J ends lost 7 bases and 0 bases respectively, with 13 bases between them. For the CDR3, the DNA is TGCGCCAGCAAGGACATAGGCCTCTCTGGAAACACCATATATTTT. Translation: CASKDIGLSGNTIYF.

The chain couples TRBV6-2 or TRBV6-3 to TRBJ1-6; D gene ambiguous. V was trimmed by 5 bases and J by 6 bases, leaving 14 bases between them. The germline gives CDR1 MNHEY, CDR2 SVGEGT. The CDR3 sequence is 15 residues long. The CDR3 DNA reads as TGTGCCAGCAGTAAGGGTAGGCACCCTAATTCACCCCTCCACTTT. Protein product: CASSKGRHPNSPLHF.

J is TRBJ2-3 and V is TRBV9; 9 nucleotides match TRBD1. Per the germline V gene, CDR1 is SGDLS and CDR2 is YYNGEE. The CDR3 length is 13 residues. After removal of 7 bases from V and 5 bases from J, the junction contained 5 bases not matched to a gene. The CDR3 here is CASSDRGRDTQYF. In DNA form, the CDR3 reads TGTGCCAGCTCGGACAGGGGTAGAGATACGCAGTATTTT.

The V gene is TRBV25-1, the J gene TRBJ2-3; 7 bases map to TRBD2. This CDR3 is built from 15 residues. The germline V gene has CDR1 MGHDK and CDR2 SYGVNS. V lost 1 base to trimming and J lost 0 bases; unmatched junction nucleotides: 1. The CDR3 loop reads CASSEFGGSTDTQYF. Written as DNA, the CDR3 is TGTGCCAGCAGTGAATTCGGGGGGAGCACAGATACGCAGTATTTT.

Turning to this clonotype: Compared with germline, one end of the junction differs, possibly owing to a read error. V is TRBV7-2 and J is TRBJ2-2; TRBD2 aligns across 7 bases. The CDR3 consists of 13 residues. Germline CDR1 SGHTA, CDR2 FQGNSA. The CDR3 DNA reads TGTGCCAGCAGCCAAAGGCACGCGGGGGAACAGTTCTTT. It yields the protein CASSQRHAGEQFF. Looking up the rest from reference TRBV7-2 and TRBJ2-2 gives the full variable domain: GAGVSQSPSNKVTEKGKDVELRCDPISGHTALYWYRQSLGQGLEFLIYFQGNSAPDKSGLPSDRFSAERTGGSVSTLTIQRTQQEDSAVYLCASSQRHAGEQFFGEGSRLTVL.

A note on this clonotype: Mismatch with germline at one junction end may stem from a read error. The chain carries TRBV7-2 and TRBJ1-5, with D tentatively TRBD1 (5 bases). The CDR3 is 14 amino acids. The V gene's germline CDR1 is SGHTA and CDR2 FQGNSA. The CDR3 protein is CASSKTAGLQPQQF. The DNA of the CDR3 is TGTGCCAGCAGCAAAACAGCGGGACTTCAGCCCCAGCAGTTT. The complete variable domain, with remaining parts taken from reference TRBV7-2 and TRBJ1-5, reads GAGVSQSPSNKVTEKGKDVELRCDPISGHTALYWYRQSLGQGLEFLIYFQGNSAPDKSGLPSDRFSAERTGGSVSTLTIQRTQQEDSAVYLCASSKTAGLQPQQFGDGTRLSIL.

As concerns this clonotype: At one boundary the junction diverges from the germline segment, which might be a read error. The V and J genes are TRBV19 and TRBJ2-7; D may be TRBD1 (5 bases). The J call is doubtful: the DNA matches TRBJ2-1 better. The germline V gene has CDR1 LNHDA and CDR2 SQIVND (reference sequence). This CDR3 has 14 amino acids. CDR3 DNA sequence: TGTGCCAGCAGTACAGGTGTACAGAATTGCGAGCAGTTCTTC. Protein sequence: CASSTGVQNCEQFF.

In the case of this clonotype: Sequence at one end of the junction differs from germline and may be a read error. V and J are TRBV7-2 and TRBJ1-4; TRBD1 might be the D (5 bases). The CDR3 is 14 amino acids. Germline CDR1 is SGHTA and CDR2 is FQGNSA. The CDR3 bases are TGTGCCAGCAGCGGGAGGGGTACTTCCTACGAGCAGTACTTT. This sequence encodes CASSGRGTSYEQYF.

On this clonotype: One junction end does not reproduce the germline sequence, and a read error may be involved. The chain's CDR3 is CASSLEATTNTGELFF. The CDR3 coding sequence is TGTGCCAGCAGCTTGGAGGCGACAACTAACACCGGGGAGCTGTTTTTT. This chain connects TRBV5-1 to TRBJ2-2; perhaps TRBD2 as D (5 bases). CDR1 and CDR2 from the germline V gene are SGHRS and YFSETQ. The CDR3 spans 16 residues.

CDR3 region: CASRPGTGSYEQYF. The CDR3 coding sequence is TGTGCCAGCAGACCCGGGACAGGGTCCTACGAGCAGTACTTC. The chain links TRBV7-9 to TRBJ2-7; 9 bases are a match to TRBD1. The CDR3 loop spans 14 amino acids. The V gene's germline CDR1 is SEHNR and CDR2 FQNEAQ (reference sequence). With 6 bases clipped from V and 1 base from J, the junction kept 4 bases outside the gene matches.

V gene TRBV2 combines with J gene TRBJ1-6; TRBD1 might be the D (6 bases). The closer fit of TRBJ1-3 to the DNA end suggests the J call may be wrong. This CDR3 contains 14 residues. Per the germline V gene, CDR1 is SNHLY and CDR2 is FYNNEI. CDR3 sequence (DNA): TGTGCCAGCAGCACGGGCAGGGGCGGAAACACCATATATTTT. Residues: CASSTGRGGNTIYF.

The table lists this clonotype with many counts. This chain joins TRBV20-1 and TRBJ1-1; no firm D call. Trimming pared 1 base from V and 0 bases from J, leaving 6 bases between. Germline V lookup: CDR1 DFQATT, CDR2 SNEGSKA (reference sequence). The CDR3 is 13 residues long. The CDR3 sequence: CSARVPMNTEAFF. CDR3 sequence (DNA): TGCAGTGCTAGAGTACCGATGAACACTGAAGCTTTCTTT.

In DNA form, the CDR3 reads TGTGCCAGCAGCTTACTGCAGGGTCACAATAATTCACCCCTCCACTTT. This codes for CASSLLQGHNNSPLHF. This chain joins TRBV7-2 and TRBJ1-6; possible D gene TRBD1, 5 bases. With 2 bases removed from V and 5 bases from J, the gap between germline ends came to 13 bases. Germline CDR1 and CDR2: SGHTA and FQGNSA. CDR3 length equals 16 residues.

About this clonotype: One junction end does not reproduce the germline sequence, and a read error may be involved. The chain employs TRBV14 and TRBJ1-2, with D possibly TRBD1 on 5 matching bases. The CDR3 extends over 16 amino acids. The germline gives CDR1 SGHDN, CDR2 FVKESK. For the CDR3, the DNA is TGTGCCAGCAGCCAAGGTGAACTAGGACATAACGATGGCTACACCTTC. Its translation is CASSQGELGHNDGYTF. The entire variable domain, with the rest obtained from reference TRBV14 and TRBJ1-2, is as follows: EAGVTQFPSHSVIEKGQTVTLRCDPISGHDNLYWYRRVMGKEIKFLLHFVKESKQDESGMPNNRFLAERTGGTYSTLKVQPAELEDSGVYFCASSQGELGHNDGYTFGSGTRLTVV.

This clonotype appeared many times. V usage is TRBV7-2 and J usage is TRBJ2-7; 7 bases agree with TRBD1. With V trimmed by 3 bases and J by 2 bases, 7 bases remained unmatched. The CDR3 is 15 amino acids. Germline CDR1 is SGHTA and CDR2 is FQGNSA. The CDR3 sequence: CASSFSGQDPYEQYF. The CDR3 DNA reads as TGTGCCAGCAGCTTCTCCGGACAGGACCCCTACGAGCAGTACTTC.

This clonotype was counted ten times or more. The V call is TRBV10-2, the J call TRBJ2-7, with 7 bases lining up with TRBD1. This CDR3 spans 14 amino acids. Germline CDR1 and CDR2: WSHSY and SAAADI. V dropped 3 bases and J dropped 3; count of bases not matched to a gene: 5. The chain's CDR3 is CASSDGAGGYEQYF. As DNA, the CDR3 is TGCGCCAGCAGTGATGGTGCAGGGGGCTACGAGCAGTACTTC.

This clonotype was seen at least ten times. This rearrangement joins TRBV6-4 to TRBJ2-3; the match to TRBD2 covers 9 bases. V lost 5 bases and J lost 2; bases outside the gene matches: 2. CDR1 is MRHNA and CDR2 is SNTAGT in the germline V gene. CDR3 length: 14 residues. The CDR3 region is CASSIAGDTDTQYF. In DNA form, the CDR3 reads TGTGCCAGCAGTATAGCGGGGGACACAGATACGCAGTATTTT.

The chain links TRBV12-3 or TRBV12-4 to TRBJ2-6; D tentatively reads TRBD1 or TRBD2 (5 bases each). V dropped 3 bases and J dropped 4 bases, with 16 bases sitting between them. The CDR3 runs 17 residues. The CDR3 is CASSLGVQGLGANVLTF. The CDR3 coding sequence is TGTGCCAGCAGTTTGGGAGTGCAGGGCCTCGGGGCCAACGTCCTGACTTTC.

About this clonotype itself: No conserved phenylalanine or tryptophan ends this CDR3, so it is likely a read error. No DNA is shown, since the ends of the CDR3 on it are uncertain; the CDR3 is the one TCRdb lists. The genes are TRBV7-2 and TRBJ1-2. Counting both end residues, the CDR3 totals 13 amino acids. The germline CDR1 and CDR2 sequences are SGHTA and FQGNSA. This chain's CDR3 is CASSPSNHYHYFV.

The chain couples TRBV12-3 or TRBV12-4 to TRBJ2-6, with D unresolved. Trimming left V 6 bases short and J 2 bases short, with 11 bases between. The CDR3 is made up of 15 amino acids. The CDR3 bases are TGTGCCAGCAGCCGAAGACGGGCTGGGGCCAACGTCCTGACTTTC. This encodes CASSRRRAGANVLTF.

This chain joins TRBV12-3 or TRBV12-4 and TRBJ2-7; 10 bases line up with TRBD2. This CDR3 spans 15 amino acids. V dropped 6 bases and J dropped 1; count of bases not matched to a gene: 6. The CDR3 nucleotides read TGTGCCAGCAGGTCCACTAGCGGGGCATCCTACGAGCAGTACTTC. Its translation is CASRSTSGASYEQYF.